This T cell receptor beta chain was identified in a study of blood T cell repertoires in COVID-19. Study background: Spain, Italy and the United States supplied samples that represented acute and convalescent COVID-19. T cells, B-cell-depleted T cells, or PBMCs provided the cDNA or gDNA that served as material.

Study processing details: Estimation of nucleated cell counts relied on the amplification of reference gene primers. Using immunoSEQ multiplex PCR, the repertoire was profiled, and TCRdb retains in-frame clones only, with some absent. V, J and clone size are those of that table, while D and trimming were read from the DNA. The data hold around 150,000 clones, with over 80% observed a single time. The CDR3 consists of 12 residues. Trimming shortened V by 2 bases and J by 9 bases, and 8 bases separated the two germline ends. Per the germline V gene, CDR1 is MDHEN and CDR2 is SYDVKM. Specimen: peripheral blood. The clonotype was recovered from an elderly woman with active or convalescent COVID-19. This chain uses TRBV28 with TRBJ1-5; D is undetermined. The CDR3 spells CASSLVGGPQHF. CDR3 DNA: TGTGCCAGCAGTTTAGTTGGAGGGCCCCAGCATTTT.